These 23 T cell receptor beta chains came from one sample sequenced in a study of blood T cell repertoires in COVID-19. The method was immunoSEQ multiplex PCR; TCRdb's version includes in-frame clones alone and lacks a portion of them. The table lists 360,000 or so clones, over 80% of them singletons. Material for sequencing was PBMCs or T cells enriched from blood (not recorded which). All receptors come from a woman between 50 and 59 years old who had recovered from COVID-19.

The chain carries TRBV19 and TRBJ1-1, with D unresolved. The ends were cut back, 6 bases at V and 1 base at J, with 9 bases in the middle. CDR1 and CDR2 from the germline V gene are LNHDA and SQIVND (reference sequence). CDR3 length: 13 amino acids. The CDR3 sequence is CASRNTGNTEAFF. CDR3 DNA sequence: TGTGCCAGTAGGAACACGGGGAACACTGAAGCTTTCTTT.

The V call is TRBV5-1, the J call TRBJ1-1; 8 nucleotides line up with TRBD1. The CDR3 sequence is 16 residues long. Germline CDR1 is SGHRS and CDR2 is YFSETQ. V trimming: 2 bases; J trimming: 0 bases; junction bases outside the gene matches: 6. The CDR3 spells CASSFAGTGVNTEAFF. The CDR3 nucleotides read TGCGCCAGCAGCTTTGCCGGGACAGGAGTGAACACTGAAGCTTTCTTT.

V gene TRBV2 combines with J gene TRBJ1-6, with a weak D call TRBD1 (5 bases). Trimming pared 6 bases from V and 9 bases from J, leaving 12 bases between. This CDR3 is built from 13 residues. Germline assignment: CDR1 SNHLY and CDR2 FYNNEI. CDR3 DNA sequence: TGTGCCAGCAGCCTTGACAGAGTTTCACCCCTCCACTTT. Protein sequence: CASSLDRVSPLHF. Complete variable domain (other parts from reference TRBV2 and TRBJ1-6): EPEVTQTPSHQVTQMGQEVILRCVPISNHLYFYWYRQILGQKVEFLVSFYNNEISEKSEIFDDQFSVERPDGSNFTLKIRSTKLEDSAMYFCASSLDRVSPLHFGNGTRLTVT.

The gene calls are TRBV3-1 (or the pseudogene TRBV3-2) and TRBJ2-3; 8 positions agree with TRBD2. The germline gives CDR1 LGHDT, CDR2 YNNKEL (reference sequence). The CDR3 contains 13 residues. V gave up 3 bases and J gave up 14 bases; unmatched junction bases: 10. The CDR3: CASSQGLDSPLYF. DNA for the CDR3: TGTGCCAGCAGCCAGGGACTAGACTCCCCGTTGTATTTT.

The rearrangement uses TRBV5-4 and TRBJ1-5, with 7 bases that match TRBD1. The CDR3 consists of 13 residues. Germline V gene data show CDR1 as SGHNT and CDR2 as YYREEE (reference sequence). With 4 bases clipped from V and 7 bases from J, the junction kept 5 bases outside the gene matches. As DNA, the CDR3 is TGTGCCAGCAGCCAGGACAGGATGCAGCCCCAGCATTTT. It codes for CASSQDRMQPQHF.

The J gene is TRBJ2-7, the V gene TRBV5-1, with 8 bases matching TRBD2. From germline, CDR1 is SGHRS and CDR2 YFSETQ. V was clipped by 4 bases and J by 4 bases; unmatched bases: 7. This CDR3 has 14 amino acids. CDR3 in DNA: TGCGCCAGCAGCCCCGGACTAGCTAAGTACGAGCAGTACTTC. Translation gives CASSPGLAKYEQYF.

This clone was detected only once. The gene calls are TRBV7-9 and TRBJ1-1; D is possibly TRBD1 (6 bases). V lost 5 bases and J 1 base, leaving 8 bases between the germline ends. Germline CDR1 SEHNR, CDR2 FQNEAQ (reference sequence). This CDR3 region has 13 residues. CDR3 protein: CASSRQANTEAFF. CDR3 nucleotides: TGTGCCAGCAGCCGACAGGCGAACACTGAAGCTTTCTTT. Complete variable domain (other parts from reference TRBV7-9 and TRBJ1-1): DTGVSQNPRHKITKRGQNVTFRCDPISEHNRLYWYRQTLGQGPEFLTYFQNEAQLEKSRLLSDRFSAERPKGSFSTLEIQRTEQGDSAMYLCASSRQANTEAFFGQGTRLTVV.

The chain uses TRBV2 and TRBJ2-5, with 11 bases fitting TRBD2. V was clipped by 1 base and J by 1 base; unmatched bases: 8. This CDR3 is built from 18 residues. Germline V gene data show CDR1 as SNHLY and CDR2 as FYNNEI. The CDR3 protein is CASSEGYQLAGVQETQYF. CDR3 nucleotides: TGTGCCAGCAGTGAAGGTTACCAACTAGCGGGAGTCCAAGAGACCCAGTACTTC.

V and J are TRBV7-2 and TRBJ1-2, with a possible D match to TRBD1 (6 bases). Germline V CDR1 and CDR2: SGHTA, FQGNSA. The CDR3 length is 15 residues. V shed 5 bases and J shed 4 bases, with 17 bases lying between them. This CDR3 is CASSEGRGAGYGYTF. In nucleotides, the CDR3 is TGTGCCAGCAGCGAAGGACGGGGGGCGGGCTATGGCTACACCTTC.

The chain has TRBV7-2 and TRBJ1-2, with D possibly TRBD1 on 5 matching bases. The V end was cut by 5 bases, the J end by 7 bases, with 17 bases between. Germline V gene lookup returns CDR1 SGHTA and CDR2 FQGNSA. The CDR3 is 14 amino acids. The CDR3 sequence: CASSPSNRGSGYTF. CDR3 DNA sequence: TGTGCCAGCAGCCCATCGAACCGGGGGAGTGGCTACACCTTC. The complete variable domain, with remaining parts taken from reference TRBV7-2 and TRBJ1-2, reads GAGVSQSPSNKVTEKGKDVELRCDPISGHTALYWYRQSLGQGLEFLIYFQGNSAPDKSGLPSDRFSAERTGGSVSTLTIQRTQQEDSAVYLCASSPSNRGSGYTFGSGTRLTVV.

The rearrangement joins TRBV7-2 to TRBJ1-2; 8 positions agree with TRBD1. The length of the CDR3 is 14 residues. CDR1 and CDR2 (germline): SGHTA, FQGNSA. Trimming took 5 bases from V and 7 from J; bases not matched to a gene: 9. The DNA for the CDR3 is TGTGCCAGCAGCACCCCCGCGACAGGGGCTGGCTACACCTTC. It translates to CASSTPATGAGYTF.

This sequence joins TRBV12-3 or TRBV12-4 and TRBJ2-1, with unresolved D. This CDR3 spans 12 amino acids. CDR3 bases: TGTGTTGTGGCAGGCACCTACAATGAGCAGTTCTTC. The encoded protein is CVVAGTYNEQFF.

The V and J genes are TRBV2 and TRBJ1-2; weak D call: TRBD1 (6 bases). Germline V gene lookup returns CDR1 SNHLY and CDR2 FYNNEI. The germline V and J ends were trimmed by 7 bases and 4 bases, with 13 bases remaining between them. CDR3 size: 13 residues. The CDR3: CASIPTGSYGYTF. The CDR3 DNA reads as TGTGCCAGCATCCCCACAGGGTCCTATGGCTACACCTTC.

The gene calls are TRBV3-1 (or the pseudogene TRBV3-2) and TRBJ2-5; TRBD1 agrees at 8 bases. This CDR3 has 15 amino acids. With V trimmed by 4 bases and J by 4 bases, 8 bases remained unmatched. Germline V CDR1 and CDR2: LGHDT, YNNKEL (reference sequence). This chain's CDR3 is CASSPRQGLTETQYF. CDR3 in DNA: TGTGCCAGCAGCCCCCGACAGGGGTTAACAGAGACCCAGTACTTC.

V gene TRBV25-1 combines with J gene TRBJ1-2; D is undetermined. Germline V gene lookup returns CDR1 MGHDK and CDR2 SYGVNS. This CDR3 contains 13 residues. V was cut by 5 bases and J by 2 bases, with 9 bases left in between. CDR3 sequence: CASSQAGNYGYTF. The CDR3 region has the DNA TGTGCCAGCAGTCAAGCGGGGAACTATGGCTACACCTTC.

This sequence joins TRBV12-5 and TRBJ1-6; D possibly corresponds to TRBD1 (6 bases). The germline V gene encodes CDR1 LGHNT and CDR2 FRNRAP. This CDR3 has 14 amino acids. Trimming removed 6 bases from V and 7 bases from J, with 13 bases in between. CDR3 protein: CASGTQGWNSPLHF. Here the CDR3 DNA reads TGTGCTAGTGGGACACAGGGTTGGAATTCACCCCTCCACTTT.

Here the CDR3 reads CASSDRVAEGTNEQFF. The CDR3 nucleotides are TGTGCCAGCAGTGATCGGGTAGCTGAAGGTACCAATGAGCAGTTCTTC. J is TRBJ2-1 and V is TRBV25-1; unclear D gene. The CDR3 runs to 16 residues. Trimming pared 3 bases from V and 6 bases from J, leaving 18 bases between. The germline V gene encodes CDR1 MGHDK and CDR2 SYGVNS.

The chain has TRBV7-9 and TRBJ2-7; possibly TRBD2 for D (6 bases). Per the germline V gene, CDR1 is SEHNR and CDR2 is FQNEAQ (reference sequence). The CDR3 runs to 14 residues. Trimming took off 2 bases at V and 6 bases at J, with 14 bases between the two ends. The CDR3 DNA reads TGTGCCAGCAGCTTACCACAGGAGGGGTCCGAGCAGTACTTC. Translation: CASSLPQEGSEQYF.

V and J are TRBV7-3 and TRBJ2-3; TRBD2 might be the D (5 bases). The germline V gene has CDR1 SGHTA and CDR2 FQGTGA. V lost 2 bases, J lost 6 bases, and 15 bases lay in between. CDR3 length equals 15 residues. The CDR3 loop is CASSLGSTPRDTQYF. Here the CDR3 DNA reads TGTGCCAGCAGCTTAGGGAGTACCCCGCGGGATACGCAGTATTTT.

The chain recombines TRBV4-2 with TRBJ1-5, with D hard to call. Germline-derived CDR1 and CDR2 are LGHNA and YNFKEQ. CDR3 length: 13 residues. The ends were cut back, 0 bases at V and 4 bases at J, with 4 bases in the middle. CDR3 in DNA: TGTGCCAGCAGCCAAGATTTAAATCAGCCCCAGCATTTT. This encodes CASSQDLNQPQHF.

The chain has TRBV6-5 and TRBJ1-5; weak D call: TRBD1 (6 bases). The CDR3 extends over 13 amino acids. Germline V lookup: CDR1 MNHEY, CDR2 SVGAGI. Trimming cost V 6 bases and J 4 bases, with 10 bases left between them. CDR3 region: CASSPGENQPQHF. CDR3 in DNA: TGTGCCAGCAGCCCAGGGGAAAATCAGCCCCAGCATTTT.

The V call is TRBV5-6, the J call TRBJ1-2; 9 bases line up with TRBD1. The CDR3 is 14 residues long. After removal of 2 bases from V and 2 bases from J, the junction contained 1 base not matched to a gene. From germline, CDR1 is SGHDT and CDR2 YYEEEE. CDR3 protein: CASSLGQGNYGYTF. The DNA for the CDR3 is TGTGCCAGCAGCTTAGGACAGGGGAACTATGGCTACACCTTC.

V gene TRBV27 combines with J gene TRBJ1-5; D not certain. The V gene's germline CDR1 is MNHEY and CDR2 SMNVEV (reference sequence). V dropped 6 bases and J dropped 6 bases, with 9 bases sitting between them. This CDR3 has 12 residues. The CDR3 region is CASSRTGQPQHF. The CDR3 coding sequence is TGTGCCAGCAGCCGAACGGGTCAGCCCCAGCATTTT.